The 10 T cell receptor beta chains given below trace back to one sample, sequenced in a study of cytomegalovirus exposure and HLA in healthy donors. Both 60 Vbeta primers and 13 Jbeta primers went into the PCR. The data were produced by immunoSEQ multiplex PCR, yet TCRdb's version contains in-frame clones alone and is incomplete. This listing includes under 200,000 clones. The material sequenced was PBMCs. The receptor set was obtained from a man aged 25 to 40 in good health and CMV-seronegative.

Remarks on this clone: The sample has other DNA sequences that encode this CDR3 too. This chain links TRBV15 with TRBJ2-2; 9 nucleotides align to TRBD1. Germline values: CDR1 LNHNV, CDR2 YYDKDF (reference sequence). The CDR3 consists of 15 residues. Trimming cost V 1 base and J 3 bases; bases outside gene matches: 0. CDR3 coding DNA: TGTGCCACCAGCAGAGGGACAGGGGACACCGGGGAGCTGTTTTTT. It translates to CATSRGTGDTGELFF.

The J gene is TRBJ2-7, the V gene TRBV13, with TRBD2 matching 8 bases. Per the germline V gene, CDR1 is PRHDT and CDR2 is FYEKMQ (reference sequence). V dropped 6 bases and J dropped 3; count of bases not matched to a gene: 4. The CDR3 runs 13 residues. The CDR3 loop is CASSRGTSYEQYF. The CDR3 DNA sequence: TGTGCCAGCAGTCGTGGGACTAGCTACGAGCAGTACTTC.

CDR3 protein: CATRASGSHEQYF. CDR3 DNA: TGTGCCACCAGGGCTAGCGGGAGCCACGAGCAGTACTTC. The V and J genes are TRBV15 and TRBJ2-7, with 10 nucleotides matching TRBD2. Germline-derived CDR1 and CDR2 are LNHNV and YYDKDF (reference sequence). The CDR3 has 13 amino acids. With V trimmed by 6 bases and J by 5 bases, 4 bases remained unmatched.

The rearrangement joins TRBV29-1 to TRBJ2-5; no clear D gene. This CDR3 has 14 amino acids. V lost 0 bases to trimming and J lost 3 bases, with 11 bases between them. The germline V gene has CDR1 SQVTM and CDR2 ANQGSEA. This CDR3 reads CSVEDTGGKETQYF. The CDR3 region has the DNA TGCAGCGTTGAAGATACGGGTGGTAAAGAGACCCAGTACTTC.

The V gene is TRBV27, the J gene TRBJ2-5; the match to TRBD2 covers 8 bases. V was clipped by 5 bases and J by 5 bases; unmatched bases: 13. This CDR3 contains 16 residues. Germline assignment: CDR1 MNHEY and CDR2 SMNVEV (reference sequence). CDR3 loop: CASSGSGIISRETQYF. In DNA form, the CDR3 reads TGTGCCAGCAGTGGTAGCGGGATAATCTCCCGGGAGACCCAGTACTTC.

V and J are TRBV28 and TRBJ2-5; 7 nucleotides agree with TRBD2. The germline gives CDR1 MDHEN, CDR2 SYDVKM. The CDR3 runs 15 residues. V lost 1 base and J lost 4; bases outside the gene matches: 6. CDR3 sequence: CASSLSDWGGETQYF. The CDR3 DNA follows: TGTGCCAGCAGTTTATCAGACTGGGGGGGAGAGACCCAGTACTTC.

This sequence joins TRBV19 and TRBJ2-1, with TRBD2 matching 7 bases. The CDR3 is 15 amino acids. Germline V gene sequence: CDR1 LNHDA, CDR2 SQIVND (reference sequence). The V segment lost 6 bases and the J segment 0 bases; nucleotides outside the gene matches: 5. CDR3 DNA sequence: TGTGCCAGTAGGCTTACTAGCGCCTCCTACAATGAGCAGTTCTTC. Translation: CASRLTSASYNEQFF.

V gene TRBV21-1 combines with J gene TRBJ1-5; TRBD1, the table's D call, was not compared with the DNA. TRBV21-1 is classified as a pseudogene. The CDR3 sequence is 16 residues long. CDR3 bases: TGTGCCAGCCCTTTGACAGCGAACTATAGCAATCAGCCCCAGCATTTT. Protein sequence: CASPLTANYSNQPQHF.

The V and J genes are TRBV5-1 and TRBJ2-3; 9 bases fit TRBD2. The V and J ends lost 5 bases and 2 bases, in that order; junction bases with no gene match: 9. Germline V gene lookup returns CDR1 SGHRS and CDR2 YFSETQ. The CDR3 has 16 amino acids. The CDR3 is CASRLRLAVFTDTQYF. CDR3 sequence (DNA): TGCGCCAGCAGACTTCGACTAGCGGTATTCACAGATACGCAGTATTTT.

V gene TRBV7-2 combines with J gene TRBJ2-2, with TRBD2 matching over 8 bases. Per germline, CDR1 SGHTA and CDR2 FQGNSA. The CDR3 consists of 16 residues. After removal of 3 bases from V and 4 bases from J, the junction contained 7 bases not matched to a gene. Here the CDR3 DNA reads TGTGCCAGCAGCTTTAGACTAGCGATTGGCACCGGGGAGCTGTTTTTT. Protein product: CASSFRLAIGTGELFF.